A selection of T cell receptor beta chains follows, all from one sample in a study of blood T cell repertoires in COVID-19. Clones were sequenced by immunoSEQ multiplex PCR, and TCRdb holds only the in-frame ones, with some missing. The table has roughly 250,000 clones, roughly nine tenths seen once. Material for sequencing was PBMCs or T cells enriched from blood (not recorded which). All receptors derive from a human donor in a cohort exposed to, infected with or recovered from COVID-19 (not recorded which). The donor label of this sample is uncertain. Each CDR3 is given with its conserved first and last residue. The D gene is left open where the match is weak. Only some rows state a clone size, as once, few, many or a class for expanded clones.

J: TRBJ1-1
D: -
size: once
V: TRBV7-2
DNA: TGTGCCAGCAGCTCCACCAGGGCCTGGAACACTGAAGCTTTCTTT
CDR3: CASSSTRAWNTEAFF

J: TRBJ1-2
D: TRBD1
size: -
V: TRBV6-1
DNA: TGTGCCAGCAGTGAAGCATCTAGGGGGGACAGGGGGCGTTTAGACTATGGCTACACCTTC
CDR3: CASSEASRGDRGRLDYGYTF

J: TRBJ1-6
D: TRBD1
size: -
V: TRBV10-3
DNA: TGTGCCATCAGTGGGGGTCAGGGGGATAATTCACCCCTCCACTTT
CDR3: CAISGGQGDNSPLHF

J: TRBJ1-1
D: -
size: -
V: TRBV4-1
DNA: TGCGCCAGCAGCCAGAACTCGGGAGGGACTGAAGCTTTCTTT
CDR3: CASSQNSGGTEAFF

J: TRBJ1-1
D: -
size: -
V: TRBV3-1/TRBV3-2
DNA: TGTGCCAGCAGCCAAGAACGGGTCGCTGAAGCTTTCTTT
CDR3: CASSQERVAEAFF

J: TRBJ2-5
D: -
size: -
V: TRBV12-3/TRBV12-4
DNA: TGTGCCAGCAGTCAACTAAAAGAGACCCAGTACTTC
CDR3: CASSQLKETQYF

J: TRBJ2-2
D: TRBD2
size: -
V: TRBV9
DNA: TGTGCCAGCAGCGAAACTAGCGGGGGCCCCGTAGACACCGGGGAGCTGTTTTTT
CDR3: CASSETSGGPVDTGELFF

J: TRBJ1-1
D: -
size: once
V: TRBV19
DNA: TGTGCCAGTAGTTTCGGACCTGCGGGCACTGAAGCTTTCTTT
CDR3: CASSFGPAGTEAFF

J: TRBJ1-1
D: TRBD1
size: -
V: TRBV15
DNA: TGTGCCACCAGCAGACCCGGGACAGGGAAGATGAACACTGAAGCTTTCTTT
CDR3: CATSRPGTGKMNTEAFF

J: TRBJ2-5
D: TRBD2
size: -
V: TRBV5-6
DNA: TGTGCCAGCAGCGTAGGGCGGGGGGGCCTGGAGACCCAGTACTTC
CDR3: CASSVGRGGLETQYF

J: TRBJ1-6
D: TRBD1
size: -
V: TRBV6-5
DNA: TGTGCCAGCAGTCCCCGGGACAGTAATTCACCCCTCCACTTT
CDR3: CASSPRDSNSPLHF

J: TRBJ2-7
D: -
size: -
V: TRBV12-3/TRBV12-4
DNA: TGTGCCAGCAGTTTGGACAGTCCCTACGAGCAGTACTTC
CDR3: CASSLDSPYEQYF

J: TRBJ1-1
D: -
size: -
V: TRBV11-2
DNA: TGTGCCAGCAACCCGATCGCGGGGGATAGCACTGAAGCTTTCTTT
CDR3: CASNPIAGDSTEAFF

J: TRBJ2-5
D: -
size: -
V: TRBV29-1
DNA: TGCAGCGTTGAAGCGCTATCAGGAGAGACCCAGTACTTC
CDR3: CSVEALSGETQYF

J: TRBJ2-7
D: TRBD1
size: -
V: TRBV9
DNA: TGTGCCAGCAGCGGCCGGGACAGGGACGAGCAGTACTTC
CDR3: CASSGRDRDEQYF

J: TRBJ1-1
D: -
size: -
V: TRBV5-1
DNA: TGCGCCAGCAGCTTGGGGACAGCGAACACTGAAGCTTTCTTT
CDR3: CASSLGTANTEAFF

J: TRBJ1-4
D: TRBD1
size: -
V: TRBV5-1
DNA: TGCGCCAGCAAACTAAGAGGGGGCGTTGAAAAACTGTTTTTT
CDR3: CASKLRGGVEKLFF

J: TRBJ1-2
D: -
size: -
V: TRBV25-1
DNA: TGTGCCAGCAGTGGACCTCCGGGATTCGGGGGCTACACCTTC
CDR3: CASSGPPGFGGYTF

J: TRBJ2-7
D: TRBD2
size: once
V: TRBV3-1/TRBV3-2
DNA: TGTGCCAGCAGCTTGGGACTAGCGGGGACCGAGCAGTACTTC
CDR3: CASSLGLAGTEQYF

J: TRBJ1-5
D: -
size: -
V: TRBV7-9
DNA: TGTGCCAGCAGCTTAGGGGCGACGCAGCCCCAGCATTTT
CDR3: CASSLGATQPQHF

J: TRBJ1-2
D: TRBD1
size: -
V: TRBV4-1
DNA: TGCGCCAGCAGCCAAGGGGACAGGGGGTACCGTGGCTACACCTTC
CDR3: CASSQGDRGYRGYTF

J: TRBJ2-2
D: TRBD1
size: -
V: TRBV6-5
DNA: TGTGCCAGCAACCCGACAGGGGGATCCGGGGAGCTGTTTTTT
CDR3: CASNPTGGSGELFF

J: TRBJ2-5
D: -
size: -
V: TRBV7-7
DNA: TGTGCCAGCAGCCCAACGTGGGGGGACCAAGAGACCCAGTACTTC
CDR3: CASSPTWGDQETQYF

J: TRBJ1-6
D: -
size: -
V: TRBV21-1
DNA: TGTGCCAGCAGCCCGAGGACAGGTTTTTATAATTCACCCCTCCACTTT
CDR3: CASSPRTGFYNSPLHF